One and the same sample provided the 30 T cell receptor beta chains below, sequenced in a study of T cells after yellow fever vaccination. TCRdb fed the 5' RACE reads into MiXCR, producing one record per CDR3 protein. The sample records some 560,000 distinct CDR3 sequences, less than 20% being singletons. The sequencing here drew on PBMCs, taken 15 days after the yellow fever booster vaccination. Receptors originate from a man between 25 and 39 years old who received the YFV17D yellow fever vaccine.

V is TRBV2 and J is TRBJ1-5; no reliable D call. V was cut by 4 bases and J by 10 bases, with 11 bases left in between. Germline-derived CDR1 and CDR2 are SNHLY and FYNNEI. CDR3 length equals 12 residues. Here the CDR3 reads CASSVVAGPQHF. The DNA of the CDR3 is TGTGCCAGCAGTGTGGTTGCAGGCCCCCAGCATTTT.

This clonotype was observed a few times. V is TRBV6-5 and J is TRBJ2-5, with 9 bases that match TRBD1. CDR1 and CDR2 (germline): MNHEY, SVGAGI. This CDR3 is 15 amino acids long. V shed 0 bases, J shed 6 bases, and the junction held 5 bases outside the gene matches. CDR3 residues: CASSYSVGTGKTQYF. The CDR3 DNA sequence: TGTGCCAGCAGTTACTCTGTCGGGACAGGGAAGACCCAGTACTTC.

The chain employs TRBV5-8 and TRBJ2-7, with 7 bases lining up with TRBD1. The CDR3 runs 14 residues. The V and J ends lost 4 bases and 3 bases, in that order; junction bases with no gene match: 7. Per the germline V gene, CDR1 is SGHTS and CDR2 is YDEGEE. The CDR3: CASSRTGEFYEQYF. The CDR3 bases are TGTGCCAGCAGCCGCACAGGGGAATTCTACGAGCAGTACTTC.

This rearrangement joins TRBV19 to TRBJ2-2; 9 bases map to TRBD1. Trimming took 11 bases from V and 7 from J; bases not matched to a gene: 8. Germline CDR1 and CDR2: LNHDA and SQIVND (reference sequence). There are 13 residues in the CDR3. CDR3 loop: CAGGTGRGGELFF. DNA of the CDR3: TGTGCCGGAGGGACAGGGCGAGGCGGGGAGCTGTTTTTT.

V gene TRBV10-3 combines with J gene TRBJ2-5; D might be TRBD1 (6 bases). Between the trimmed V and J ends, which lost 7 bases and 4 bases, there was a span of 16 bases. This CDR3 spans 14 amino acids. Germline-derived CDR1 and CDR2 are ENHRY and SYGVKD. This CDR3 is CAIMGAQGPETQYF. For the CDR3, the DNA is TGTGCCATCATGGGGGCGCAGGGTCCAGAGACCCAGTACTTC.

The sample holds a few counts of this clonotype. The V and J genes are TRBV20-1 and TRBJ2-7; D may be TRBD2 (5 bases). Per the germline V gene, CDR1 is DFQATT and CDR2 is SNEGSKA (reference sequence). V dropped 3 bases and J dropped 3 bases, with 9 bases sitting between them. The CDR3 has 12 residues. CDR3 residues: CSARPGNYEQYF. The DNA for the CDR3 is TGCAGTGCTAGGCCCGGGAACTACGAGCAGTACTTC.

The chain uses TRBV7-2 and TRBJ2-7, with D possibly matching TRBD2 (6 bases). CDR1 is SGHTA, CDR2 FQGNSA, per germline. Trimming pared 2 bases from V and 5 bases from J, leaving 13 bases between. The CDR3 totals 14 residues. CDR3 sequence: CASSLSREVNEQYF. The CDR3 DNA follows: TGTGCCAGCAGCTTAAGCAGGGAGGTCAACGAGCAGTACTTC.

This clonotype was found many times. The chain carries TRBV12-3 or TRBV12-4 and TRBJ2-7; TRBD2 might be the D (5 bases). The CDR3 has 14 residues. V dropped 0 bases and J dropped 5 bases, with 11 bases sitting between them. In DNA form, the CDR3 reads TGTGCCAGCAGTTTAGCGGGAGTGGGAAACGAGCAGTACTTC. Translation gives CASSLAGVGNEQYF.

The chain links TRBV7-2 to TRBJ2-3, with D perhaps matching TRBD2 (6 bases). V was pared by 5 bases and J by 3 bases, with 18 bases between. Germline CDR1 is SGHTA and CDR2 is FQGNSA. The CDR3 has 16 amino acids. The CDR3 bases are TGTGCCAGCAGCACCCCCCGGGGGTTTGGAACAGATACGCAGTATTTT. This codes for CASSTPRGFGTDTQYF. The full variable domain, rest sourced from reference TRBV7-2 and TRBJ2-3, is GAGVSQSPSNKVTEKGKDVELRCDPISGHTALYWYRQSLGQGLEFLIYFQGNSAPDKSGLPSDRFSAERTGGSVSTLTIQRTQQEDSAVYLCASSTPRGFGTDTQYFGPGTRLTVL.

This clonotype was counted between two and nine times. The chain combines TRBV6-1 with TRBJ2-2; TRBD2 matches 8 bases. CDR3 size: 15 residues. Per germline, CDR1 MNHNS and CDR2 SASEGT. With 6 bases clipped from V and 3 bases from J, the junction kept 6 bases outside the gene matches. The CDR3, as DNA: TGTGCCAGCAGCCCGGGGGGGACGGACACCGGGGAGCTGTTTTTT. This translates into CASSPGGTDTGELFF.

This chain connects TRBV11-1 to TRBJ2-1, with a weak D call TRBD2 (6 bases). The CDR3 is 20 amino acids. Germline V lookup: CDR1 SGHAT, CDR2 FQDESV (reference sequence). V was pared by 3 bases and J by 10 bases, with 34 bases between. The CDR3 here is CASSLSYSRGRDSGLWEQFF. CDR3 bases: TGTGCCAGCAGCTTGTCTTATTCGAGGGGACGGGACTCCGGGCTATGGGAGCAGTTCTTC.

This clonotype was detected a few times. The V and J genes are TRBV6-1 and TRBJ2-3; TRBD2 matches 7 bases. In germline, CDR1 is MNHNS, CDR2 SASEGT. With V trimmed by 7 bases and J by 4 bases, 20 bases remained unmatched. This CDR3 spans 18 amino acids. The DNA of the CDR3 is TGTGCCAGCACGGTTATGAGGGAGGGCTACAATTGGGCAGATACGCAGTATTTT. It codes for CASTVMREGYNWADTQYF.

The gene calls are TRBV15 and TRBJ2-6; no reliable D call. Trimming stripped 0 bases from V and 1 base from J, with 7 bases between. The germline gives CDR1 LNHNV, CDR2 YYDKDF (reference sequence). The CDR3 has 16 amino acids. In DNA, the CDR3 is TGTGCCACCAGCAGAGATTACAGTTCTGGGGCCAACGTCCTGACTTTC. This codes for CATSRDYSSGANVLTF.

The chain carries TRBV7-2 and TRBJ2-5, with 9 bases matching TRBD2. CDR3 length: 15 amino acids. Germline V CDR1 and CDR2: SGHTA, FQGNSA. Losses at the gene ends were 2 bases for V and 3 bases for J; bases not matched to a gene: 4. The CDR3, as DNA: TGTGCCAGCAGCTTAAGTAGCGGGAGTGAAGAGACCCAGTACTTC. It encodes CASSLSSGSEETQYF.

For this clonotype: One junction end does not reproduce the germline sequence, and a read error may be involved. The chain carries TRBV7-2 and TRBJ2-5; 11 bases line up with TRBD2. This CDR3 has 15 amino acids. Germline V gene lookup returns CDR1 SGHTA and CDR2 FQGNSA. The CDR3 coding sequence is TGCGCCAGCAGCGTCCCACTAGCGGGAGAAGAGACCCAGTACTTC. Protein: CASSVPLAGEETQYF.

The gene calls are TRBV6-4 and TRBJ2-3; 10 bases are a match to TRBD2. Germline loops: CDR1 MRHNA, CDR2 SNTAGT. The CDR3 runs to 15 residues. V trimming: 3 bases; J trimming: 4 bases; junction bases outside the gene matches: 4. CDR3 amino acids: CASSESLAGADTQYF. The CDR3 DNA follows: TGTGCCAGCAGTGAATCCCTAGCGGGGGCAGATACGCAGTATTTT.

This clonotype was counted a few times. The rearrangement uses TRBV7-2 and TRBJ1-1; TRBD1 matches at 8 bases. V shed 3 bases and J 2 bases; nucleotides not matched to a gene: 5. Per the germline V gene, CDR1 is SGHTA and CDR2 is FQGNSA. The CDR3 consists of 15 residues. The CDR3 coding sequence is TGTGCCAGCAGCTTGCTTGGACAGGGAAACACTGAAGCTTTCTTT. Translation: CASSLLGQGNTEAFF.

This clonotype has only a few counts. The chain carries TRBV5-1 and TRBJ1-1, with 8 bases identical to TRBD1. Trimming removed 0 bases from V and 5 bases from J; junction bases left unmatched: 9. This CDR3 comprises 16 residues. In germline, CDR1 is SGHRS, CDR2 YFSETQ. DNA of the CDR3: TGCGCCAGCAGCTTGGCCGGACAGGGCGGAGGGACTGAAGCTTTCTTT. Its protein is CASSLAGQGGGTEAFF.

Only one count was recorded for this clonotype. V and J are TRBV16 and TRBJ2-3; TRBD2 matches at 9 bases. In germline, CDR1 is KGHSY, CDR2 FQNENV. This CDR3 is built from 18 residues. Trimming removed 9 bases from V and 0 bases from J; junction bases left unmatched: 16. The CDR3 nucleotides are TGTGCCAGGAGCTCCGGTAGCGGGAGTCGGTTGAGCACAGATACGCAGTATTTT. Amino acids: CARSSGSGSRLSTDTQYF.

This clonotype came up a few times. The genes are TRBV7-2 and TRBJ2-4, with D hard to call. The germline gives CDR1 SGHTA, CDR2 FQGNSA. Trimming removed 4 bases at V and 15 bases at J, with 19 bases between. The CDR3 has 13 amino acids. The CDR3: CASSSNLVSLLYF. The CDR3 DNA reads as TGTGCCAGCAGCTCTAACCTAGTGTCCCTCCTGTACTTC.

This clonotype was seen only a few times. The chain employs TRBV30 and TRBJ2-6; the D gene is possibly TRBD1 (5 bases). Germline loops: CDR1 GTSNPN, CDR2 SVGIG (reference sequence). This CDR3 contains 15 residues. V shed 5 bases and J shed 0 bases, with 11 bases lying between them. CDR3 amino acids: CAWAGPPSGANVLTF. In DNA form, the CDR3 reads TGTGCCTGGGCAGGGCCCCCCTCTGGGGCCAACGTCCTGACTTTC.

This clonotype was picked up many times. This chain connects TRBV19 to TRBJ2-5; D gene ambiguous. V gave up 11 bases and J gave up 3 bases, with 22 bases separating them. The CDR3 contains 15 residues. Germline CDR1 is LNHDA and CDR2 is SQIVND (reference sequence). The CDR3 sequence is CAGCSCGPLKETQYF. The DNA of the CDR3 is TGTGCCGGTTGTAGTTGCGGCCCCCTAAAAGAGACCCAGTACTTC.

The V gene is TRBV6-1, the J gene TRBJ1-3, with 9 bases lining up with TRBD1. There are 15 residues in the CDR3. In germline, CDR1 is MNHNS, CDR2 SASEGT. The V segment lost 5 bases and the J segment 4 bases; nucleotides outside the gene matches: 6. CDR3 nucleotides: TGTGCCAGCAGTCCACGGGGGACAGGGGGAAACACCATATATTTT. Residues: CASSPRGTGGNTIYF.

The gene calls are TRBV6-1 and TRBJ1-5, with a weak D call TRBD1 (5 bases). The V gene's germline CDR1 is MNHNS and CDR2 SASEGT. V shed 5 bases and J shed 11 bases, with 22 bases lying between them. CDR3 length: 15 amino acids. The CDR3 loop reads CASSSIRDPWRSQHF. The CDR3 DNA reads as TGTGCCAGCAGTAGTATCCGGGACCCCTGGAGGTCCCAGCATTTT.

This clonotype came up a few times. The chain uses TRBV4-3 and TRBJ1-5; 9 bases fit TRBD1. Germline V gives CDR1 LGHNA, CDR2 YSLEER. V shed 2 bases and J 6 bases; nucleotides not matched to a gene: 5. The CDR3 covers 15 residues. The CDR3: CASSQHTTGGQPQHF. For the CDR3, the DNA is TGCGCCAGCAGCCAACACACGACAGGGGGTCAGCCCCAGCATTTT.

The V and J genes are TRBV27 and TRBJ2-1, with 10 bases identical to TRBD2. J lost 2 bases, V lost 7 bases, and 8 bases had no gene match. Looked up from germline, CDR1 is MNHEY and CDR2 is SMNVEV (reference sequence). This CDR3 contains 16 residues. The CDR3, as DNA: TGTGCCAGCACCCCTCTAGCGGGAGTTGCCTACAATGAGCAGTTCTTC. It codes for CASTPLAGVAYNEQFF.

This clonotype was seen only a few times. This rearrangement joins TRBV7-2 to TRBJ2-5, with 7 bases that match TRBD2. The germline V gene has CDR1 SGHTA and CDR2 FQGNSA. The junction had 4 bases not matched to a gene; V was cut back by 2 bases and J by 4 bases. The CDR3 is made up of 14 amino acids. CDR3 sequence: CASSLRAGRETQYF. As DNA, the CDR3 is TGTGCCAGCAGCTTAAGAGCGGGGCGAGAGACCCAGTACTTC.

This chain uses TRBV25-1 with TRBJ2-1; TRBD2 matches at 7 bases. The length of the CDR3 is 15 residues. Trimming cost V 10 bases and J 5 bases; bases outside gene matches: 14. Germline CDR1 MGHDK, CDR2 SYGVNS. CDR3: CATSPRLARDNEQFF. CDR3 DNA sequence: TGTGCCACCTCCCCCCGACTAGCTAGGGACAATGAGCAGTTCTTC.

There are a few counts of this clonotype. The chain is built from TRBV18 and TRBJ2-7, with 11 positions matching TRBD1. V was pared by 5 bases and J by 4 bases, with 7 bases of the junction left unmatched. Germline CDR1 KGHSH, CDR2 LQKENI. CDR3 length: 15 residues. The CDR3 DNA follows: TGTGCCAGCTCAGCCGCCGGGACAGGGGGATACGAGCAGTACTTC. Translated, it gives CASSAAGTGGYEQYF.

V and J are TRBV20-1 and TRBJ2-3; D is unresolved. The germline gives CDR1 DFQATT, CDR2 SNEGSKA (reference sequence). The CDR3 totals 11 residues. V dropped 3 bases and J dropped 6 bases, with 7 bases sitting between them. The CDR3 nucleotides read TGCAGTGCTAGGTTGTATGATACGCAGTATTTT. Its translation: CSARLYDTQYF.